A single sample is the source of the 26 T cell receptor beta chains below, sequenced in a study of PD-1 blockade in classical Hodgkin lymphoma. Clones were read by immunoSEQ multiplex PCR, and TCRdb kept only the in-frame ones, dropping some. The sample includes some 13,000 clones, 84% of them seen just once. Every patient experienced relapse after autologous stem cell transplantation, and brentuximab vedotin exposure varied. The sequenced sample was peripheral blood mononuclear cells (PBMCs), obtained at baseline. These receptors all stem from a human donor with classical Hodgkin lymphoma.

The chain links TRBV9 to TRBJ1-2; a weak D match, TRBD1 (6 bases). This CDR3 spans 17 amino acids. In germline, CDR1 is SGDLS, CDR2 YYNGEE. Between the trimmed V and J ends, which lost 4 bases and 0 bases, there was a span of 19 bases. Here the CDR3 reads CASSSKGGRQTNYGYTF. The CDR3 nucleotides read TGTGCCAGCAGCTCGAAAGGGGGACGGCAAACTAACTATGGCTACACCTTC.

Comment on this clone: One end of the junction fails to match germline, which may point to a read error. V usage is TRBV5-6 and J usage is TRBJ2-7; D not resolved. The CDR3 loop spans 13 amino acids. Germline assignment: CDR1 SGHDT and CDR2 YYEEEE. The CDR3 is CASNLDPSYEQYF. DNA of the CDR3: TGTGCCAGCAACTTGGACCCCTCCTACGAGCAGTACTTC.

The chain combines TRBV7-9 with TRBJ2-6; D not resolved. Germline V gives CDR1 SEHNR, CDR2 FQNEAQ (reference sequence). This CDR3 spans 15 amino acids. Trimming removed 2 bases at V and 2 bases at J, with 7 bases between. This CDR3 reads CASSLRVTGANVLTF. CDR3 nucleotides: TGTGCCAGCAGCTTAAGGGTAACTGGGGCCAACGTCCTGACTTTC.

The chain uses TRBV2 and TRBJ2-7, with 12 bases fitting TRBD2. Germline V gene data show CDR1 as SNHLY and CDR2 as FYNNEI. Trimming cost V 4 bases and J 2 bases; bases outside gene matches: 6. This CDR3 contains 16 residues. Written as DNA, the CDR3 is TGTGCCAGCAGTGGACTAGCGGGAGACCCGACCTACGAGCAGTACTTC. Translated: CASSGLAGDPTYEQYF.

J is TRBJ1-1 and V is TRBV7-6; D is unresolved. Looked up from germline, CDR1 is SGHVS and CDR2 is FNYEAQ. This CDR3 region has 14 residues. Between the trimmed V and J ends, which lost 4 bases and 0 bases, there was a span of 9 bases. The CDR3 DNA follows: TGTGCCAGCAGCTCCCGACCAGTGAACACTGAAGCTTTCTTT. It codes for CASSSRPVNTEAFF.

J is TRBJ1-2 and V is TRBV7-8; D gene unclear. There are 13 residues in the CDR3. Per the germline V gene, CDR1 is SGHVS and CDR2 is FQNEAQ. Trimming took off 3 bases at V and 4 bases at J, with 9 bases between the two ends. CDR3 nucleotide sequence: TGTGCCAGCAGCTTCAATCCTATCTATGGCTACACCTTC. Translation: CASSFNPIYGYTF.

The rearrangement links TRBV4-2 to TRBJ2-1; D possibly corresponds to TRBD1 (6 bases). V gave up 0 bases and J gave up 5 bases, with 11 bases separating them. The CDR3 is made up of 15 amino acids. Germline lookup yields CDR1 LGHNA and CDR2 YNFKEQ. The CDR3 sequence: CASSQEGAINNEQFF. In DNA, the CDR3 is TGTGCCAGCAGCCAAGAGGGGGCGATTAACAATGAGCAGTTCTTC.

The chain combines TRBV9 with TRBJ2-3; D gene unclear. The V gene lost 4 bases and the J gene lost 9 bases, with 18 bases spanning the gap. CDR1 is SGDLS and CDR2 is YYNGEE in the germline V gene. This CDR3 contains 14 residues. Written as DNA, the CDR3 is TGTGCCAGCAGCCAAACTCCCTCTCCTGACACGCAGTATTTT. Residues: CASSQTPSPDTQYF.

V and J are TRBV9 and TRBJ2-7; no clear D. There are 13 residues in the CDR3. With 4 bases removed from V and 3 bases from J, the gap between germline ends came to 11 bases. Germline CDR1 reads SGDLS; CDR2 reads YYNGEE. The CDR3 sequence: CASSPFRCYEQYV. The CDR3 nucleotides are TGTGCCAGCAGCCCCTTTAGGTGCTACGAGCAGTACGTC.

The CDR3 sequence: CASSVGGRGNQPQHF. The CDR3 bases are TGTGCCAGCAGCGTAGGAGGCAGGGGCAATCAGCCCCAGCATTTT. The V call is TRBV9, the J call TRBJ1-5; maybe TRBD1 (5 bases). The ends were cut back, 0 bases at V and 2 bases at J, with 9 bases in the middle. The CDR3 extends over 15 amino acids. Germline V gene sequence: CDR1 SGDLS, CDR2 YYNGEE.

The chain couples TRBV10-3 to TRBJ2-5; D is unresolved. From germline, CDR1 is ENHRY and CDR2 SYGVKD. The CDR3 extends over 12 amino acids. Trimming pared 8 bases from V and 0 bases from J, leaving 7 bases between. CDR3 amino acids: CAISGDQETQYF. The CDR3 DNA is TGTGCCATCTCTGGGGACCAAGAGACCCAGTACTTC.

V and J are TRBV6-6 and TRBJ1-1; 11 bases map to TRBD1. The CDR3 consists of 14 residues. CDR1 is MNHNY and CDR2 is SVGAGI in the germline V gene (reference sequence). V lost 4 bases and J lost 9; bases outside the gene matches: 7. The CDR3 bases are TGTGCCAGCAGTTTTGAAGGACAGGGGGCTAAAGCTTTCTTT. Translated: CASSFEGQGAKAFF.

As to this clone: The conserved closing phenylalanine or tryptophan is absent in this CDR3, likely reflecting a read error. The chain joins TRBV7-9 to TRBJ1-3, with D possibly matching TRBD1 (6 bases). The CDR3 length is 16 residues. V gave up 5 bases and J gave up 0 bases, with 14 bases separating them. The germline V gene has CDR1 SEHNR and CDR2 FQNEAQ (reference sequence). CDR3 sequence: CASSPQGGNSGNTIYS. Written as DNA, the CDR3 is TGTGCCAGCAGCCCACAGGGAGGGAACTCTGGAAACACCATATATTCT.

This clone qualifies as medium-sized. The chain links TRBV5-1 to TRBJ1-6; a possible D gene is TRBD1 (5 bases). Trimming took off 5 bases at V and 7 bases at J, with 7 bases between the two ends. CDR3 size: 12 residues. Germline V gene lookup returns CDR1 SGHRS and CDR2 YFSETQ. The CDR3 DNA reads as TGCGCCAGCAGGGAGGGGAATTCACCCCTCCACTTT. As protein: CASREGNSPLHF.

The chain uses TRBV11-1 and TRBJ2-3; D unclear. Germline assignment: CDR1 SGHAT and CDR2 FQDESV (reference sequence). V lost 1 base and J 1 base, leaving 6 bases between the germline ends. The CDR3 has 14 residues. CDR3 amino acids: CASSLDRGTDTQYF. In nucleotides, the CDR3 is TGTGCCAGCAGCTTAGATCGCGGCACAGATACGCAGTATTTT.

The count of this clone is one. The rearrangement links TRBV29-1 to TRBJ1-4; D uncertain. The CDR3 loop spans 14 amino acids. V lost 5 bases and J 5 bases, leaving 15 bases between the germline ends. Germline CDR1 is SQVTM and CDR2 is ANQGSEA. CDR3 protein: CSVRTPGLNEKLFF. Written as DNA, the CDR3 is TGCAGCGTTCGAACTCCCGGGTTGAATGAAAAACTGTTTTTT.

This clone was counted once. This chain links TRBV11-2 with TRBJ2-3; a possible D gene is TRBD2 (5 bases). The CDR3 is 12 amino acids. Germline CDR1 is SGHAT and CDR2 is FQNNGV. Trimming left V 3 bases short and J 7 bases short, with 8 bases between. The CDR3 DNA reads TGTGCCAGCAGCTTCCCCGGGAATACGCAGTATTTT. Its translation: CASSFPGNTQYF.

Notes on this clone: A junction boundary mismatches the germline segment, possibly from a read error. The CDR3 nucleotides are TGTGCCAGCAGCTTGTATGACAGGGACCAGGAGACCCAGTACTTC. Translated, it gives CASSLYDRDQETQYF. The rearrangement links TRBV5-5 to TRBJ2-5; 7 nucleotides line up with TRBD1. CDR1 and CDR2 (germline): SGHKS, YYEKEE (reference sequence). CDR3 length: 15 residues.

The chain is built from TRBV11-2 and TRBJ2-1; D not certain. The ends were cut back, 3 bases at V and 7 bases at J, with 4 bases in the middle. Germline lookup yields CDR1 SGHAT and CDR2 FQNNGV. The CDR3 has 11 amino acids. CDR3 bases: TGTGCCAGCAGCTTGAGGAATGAGCAGTTCTTC. This codes for CASSLRNEQFF.

Notes on this clone: At the DNA level, this CDR3 is encoded by other sequences in the same sample as well. The chain joins TRBV6-5 to TRBJ2-7, with D possibly being TRBD1 (5 bases). The CDR3 loop spans 13 amino acids. Germline V lookup: CDR1 MNHEY, CDR2 SVGAGI. Trimming pared 6 bases from V and 0 bases from J, leaving 9 bases between. CDR3 amino acids: CASRRGSSYEQYF. CDR3 nucleotide sequence: TGTGCCAGCAGAAGGGGCAGCTCCTACGAGCAGTACTTC.

This clone showed up just once. The rearrangement joins TRBV18 to TRBJ2-7; 8 bases map to TRBD2. CDR1 is KGHSH and CDR2 is LQKENI in the germline V gene. V trimming: 6 bases; J trimming: 6 bases; junction bases outside the gene matches: 10. The CDR3 runs 14 residues. The CDR3 nucleotides are TGTGCCAGCTCGTCGGGGGGGGACGGGTCCGAGCAGTACTTC. It translates to CASSSGGDGSEQYF. The full variable domain, completed using reference TRBV18 and TRBJ2-7, is NAGVMQNPRHLVRRRGQEARLRCSPMKGHSHVYWYRQLPEEGLKFMVYLQKENIIDESGMPKERFSAEFPKEGPSILRIQQVVRGDSAAYFCASSSGGDGSEQYFGPGTRLTVT.

The rearrangement links TRBV14 to TRBJ1-2, with a possible D match to TRBD1 (5 bases). Germline V gives CDR1 SGHDN, CDR2 FVKESK. The CDR3 consists of 16 residues. Trimming cost V 0 bases and J 6 bases, with 17 bases left between them. DNA of the CDR3: TGTGCCAGCAGCCAAGATCTGGGGCGGCGGCTCAATGGCTACACCTTC. It encodes CASSQDLGRRLNGYTF.

V is TRBV30 and J is TRBJ2-3; TRBD2 matches 9 bases. CDR3 length equals 15 residues. Germline lookup yields CDR1 GTSNPN and CDR2 SVGIG (reference sequence). V was pared by 3 bases and J by 2 bases, with 6 bases of the junction left unmatched. CDR3 DNA: TGTGCCTGGAGACGGGCGGGGGGGGTCACAGATACGCAGTATTTT. This encodes CAWRRAGGVTDTQYF. Using reference TRBV30 and TRBJ2-3 for the parts outside the CDR3, the full variable domain is SQTIHQWPATLVQPVGSPLSLECTVEGTSNPNLYWYRQAAGRGLQLLFYSVGIGQISSEVPQNLSASRPQDRQFILSSKKLLLSDSGFYLCAWRRAGGVTDTQYFGPGTRLTVL.

This clone was seen once. This chain uses TRBV20-1 with TRBJ2-7; 9 nucleotides agree with TRBD1. This CDR3 contains 11 residues. Per the germline V gene, CDR1 is DFQATT and CDR2 is SNEGSKA (reference sequence). Here the CDR3 DNA reads TGCTCCAAGACAGGGGGCTACGAGCAGTACTTC. Translating gives CSKTGGYEQYF.

CDR3 sequence: CASRELQGASTEAFF. CDR3 in DNA: TGTGCCAGCAGAGAACTACAGGGTGCGAGCACTGAAGCTTTCTTT. The chain links TRBV6-5 to TRBJ1-1; possible D gene TRBD1, 6 bases. From germline, CDR1 is MNHEY and CDR2 SVGAGI. Between the trimmed V and J ends, which lost 6 bases and 4 bases, there was a span of 18 bases. This CDR3 is built from 15 residues.

The chain carries TRBV7-3 and TRBJ2-3; D gene ambiguous. The V gene's germline CDR1 is SGHTA and CDR2 FQGTGA. This CDR3 has 12 residues. Trimming pared 4 bases from V and 2 bases from J, leaving 4 bases between. CDR3 nucleotides: TGTGCCAGCAGCTCCAACACAGATACGCAGTATTTT. It yields the protein CASSSNTDTQYF.